This TCR beta chain was recorded in a study of blood T cell repertoires in COVID-19. Across the whole study: The samples span acute and convalescent COVID-19 from the United States, Italy and Spain. PBMCs, B-cell-depleted T cells, or T cells were the source of the cDNA or gDNA that made up the material.

The germline V and J ends were trimmed by 5 bases and 1 base, with 15 bases remaining between them. The CDR3 is 15 residues long. The germline CDR1 and CDR2 sequences are SGHRS and YFSETQ. In the authors' methods: For nucleated cells, counts were estimated from reference gene primer amplification. Data came from immunoSEQ multiplex PCR; TCRdb stores just in-frame clones and leaves some out. V and J calls and clone size follow that table, whereas D and trimming were derived from the DNA. This sample has about 170,000 clones, with 70% to 85% found just once. V and J are TRBV5-1 and TRBJ1-1, with a possible D match to TRBD1 (5 bases). The clonotype originates from a man in his 60s who had recovered from COVID-19. Sequencing used peripheral blood. CDR3 coding DNA: TGCGCCAGCAGGGGGCCTGGAGCCACGAACACTGAAGCTTTCTTT. Translated: CASRGPGATNTEAFF.